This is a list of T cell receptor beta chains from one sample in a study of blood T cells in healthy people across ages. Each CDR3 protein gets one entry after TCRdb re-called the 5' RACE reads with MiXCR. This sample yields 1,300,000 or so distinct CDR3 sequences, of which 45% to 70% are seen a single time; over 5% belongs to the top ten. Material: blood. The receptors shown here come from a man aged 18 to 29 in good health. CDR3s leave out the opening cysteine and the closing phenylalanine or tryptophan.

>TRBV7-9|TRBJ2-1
ASSPPTSGRRNEQF
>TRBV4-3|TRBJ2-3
ASSQDERGVGDTQY
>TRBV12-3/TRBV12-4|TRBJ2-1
ASTGLAYDEQF
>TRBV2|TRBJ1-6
ASRDGIYNSPLH
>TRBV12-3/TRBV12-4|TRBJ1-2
ASSPRTGVDGYT
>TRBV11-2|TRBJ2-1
AISLGRLAGGLDEQF
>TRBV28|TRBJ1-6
ASSGDRGLNSPLH
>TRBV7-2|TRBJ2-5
ASSPSQAQADEQY
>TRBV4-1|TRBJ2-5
ASSPGPLETQY
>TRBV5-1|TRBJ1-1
ASRPGTENTEAF
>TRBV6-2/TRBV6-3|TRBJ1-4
ASSPAATNEKLF
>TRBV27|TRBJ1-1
ASGFPSGTAF
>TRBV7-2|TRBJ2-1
ASSPRTGSYNEQF
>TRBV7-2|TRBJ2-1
ASSLAGAHYNEQF
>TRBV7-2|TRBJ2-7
ASSGRTTSEQY
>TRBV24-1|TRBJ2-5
ATATSPGETQY
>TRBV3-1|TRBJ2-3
ACSHRAVQGDTQY
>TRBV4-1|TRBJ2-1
ASSQDRSGYYNEQF
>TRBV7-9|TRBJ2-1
ASSLAFLWNEQF
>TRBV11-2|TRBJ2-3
ASSLTGISTDTQY
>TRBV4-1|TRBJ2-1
ASSSRTSGPINEQF
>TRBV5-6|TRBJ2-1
ASSLIVGQGGYNEQF
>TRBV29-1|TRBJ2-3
SVVGRGGGDTQY
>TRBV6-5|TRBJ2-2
ASSWAGAGELF
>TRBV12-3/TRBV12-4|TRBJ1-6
ASSFEEGTNSPLH
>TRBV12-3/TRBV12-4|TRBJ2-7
ASRYNGDPFYEQY
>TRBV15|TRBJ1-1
ATSARRDYTEAF
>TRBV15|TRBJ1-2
ATRKETETGGYT
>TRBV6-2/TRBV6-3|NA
ASNPLDSPNLEGTQY
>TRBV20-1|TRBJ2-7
SALLRDRGPYEQY
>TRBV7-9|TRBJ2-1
ASSWELAGPSGYNEQF
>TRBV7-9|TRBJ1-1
ASSLALGVNTEAF
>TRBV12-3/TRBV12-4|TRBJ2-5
ASSLSGQREDYKSETQY
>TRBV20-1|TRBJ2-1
SARDPLNNEQF
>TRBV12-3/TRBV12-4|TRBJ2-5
ASSHSRGYRVEQY